What follows describes a single TCR beta chain. This entry is derived from a study of blood T cell repertoires in COVID-19. In the study overall: Specimens from acute and convalescent COVID-19 originated in the United States, Italy and Spain. In each case, the material was cDNA or gDNA derived from T cells, B-cell-depleted T cells, or PBMCs.

Authors' analysis steps: Amplification of reference gene primers was used by the study to estimate nucleated cell counts. The method was immunoSEQ multiplex PCR; TCRdb's version includes in-frame clones alone and lacks a portion of them. The V and J calls and clone size were taken over from that table, and D and trimming were inferred from the DNA. This table holds over 250,000 clones, approximately 89% found once. The CDR3 sequence is 15 residues long. Looked up from germline, CDR1 is MDHEN and CDR2 is SYDVKM. V was trimmed by 5 bases and J by 3 bases, leaving 14 bases between them. This TCR was recovered from a woman aged 60-75 years with acute or convalescent COVID-19. The sample taken for sequencing was peripheral blood. The chain couples TRBV28 to TRBJ2-1; D gene unclear. DNA of the CDR3: TGTGCCAGCAGTCCGGCGGCGGCTGTCTACAATGAGCAGTTCTTC. Encoded protein: CASSPAAAVYNEQFF. The full variable domain, with the rest looked up from reference TRBV28 and TRBJ2-1, is DVKVTQSSRYLVKRTGEKVFLECVQDMDHENMFWYRQDPGLGLRLIYFSYDVKMKEKGDIPEGYSVSREKKERFSLILESASTNQTSMYLCASSPAAAVYNEQFFGPGTRLTVL.